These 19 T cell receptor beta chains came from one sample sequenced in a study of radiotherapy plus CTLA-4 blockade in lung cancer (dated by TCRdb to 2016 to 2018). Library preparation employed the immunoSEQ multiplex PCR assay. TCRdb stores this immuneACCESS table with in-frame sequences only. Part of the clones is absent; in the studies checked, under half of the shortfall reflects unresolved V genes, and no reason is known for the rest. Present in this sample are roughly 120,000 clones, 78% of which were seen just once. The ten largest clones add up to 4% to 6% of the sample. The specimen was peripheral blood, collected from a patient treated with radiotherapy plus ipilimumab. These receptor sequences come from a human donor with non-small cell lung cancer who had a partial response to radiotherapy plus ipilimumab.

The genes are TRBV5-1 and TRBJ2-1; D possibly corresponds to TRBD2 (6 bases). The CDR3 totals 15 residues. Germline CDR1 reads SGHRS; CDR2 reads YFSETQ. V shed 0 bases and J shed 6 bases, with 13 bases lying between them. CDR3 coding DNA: TGCGCCAGCAGCTTGGTCGGGGACTGGGTCAATGAGCAGTTCTTC. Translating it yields CASSLVGDWVNEQFF.

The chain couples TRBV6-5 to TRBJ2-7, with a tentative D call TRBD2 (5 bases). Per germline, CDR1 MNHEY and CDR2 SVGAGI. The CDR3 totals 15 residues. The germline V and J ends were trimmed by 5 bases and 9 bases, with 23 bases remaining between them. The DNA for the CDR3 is TGTGCCAGCAGTGTTGACTCGGGTCGCCCAAGCGGGCAGTACTTC. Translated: CASSVDSGRPSGQYF.

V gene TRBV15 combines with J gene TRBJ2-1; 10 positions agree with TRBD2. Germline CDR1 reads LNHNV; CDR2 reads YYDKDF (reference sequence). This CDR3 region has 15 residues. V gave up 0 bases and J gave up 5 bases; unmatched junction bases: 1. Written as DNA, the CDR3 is TGTGCCACCAGCAGAGAGCTAGCGGGGGACAATGAGCAGTTCTTC. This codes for CATSRELAGDNEQFF. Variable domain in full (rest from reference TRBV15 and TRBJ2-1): DAMVIQNPRYQVTQFGKPVTLSCSQTLNHNVMYWYQQKSSQAPKLLFHYYDKDFNNEADTPDNFQSRRPNTSFCFLDIRSPGLGDTAMYLCATSRELAGDNEQFFGPGTRLTVL.

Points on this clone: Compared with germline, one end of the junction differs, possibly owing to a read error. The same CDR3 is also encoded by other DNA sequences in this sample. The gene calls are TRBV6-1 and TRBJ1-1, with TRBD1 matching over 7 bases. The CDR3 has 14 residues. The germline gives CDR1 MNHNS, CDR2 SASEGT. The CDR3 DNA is TGTGCCAGCAGTGAGCACGGGACAGACACTGAAGCCTTCTTT. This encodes CASSEHGTDTEAFF.

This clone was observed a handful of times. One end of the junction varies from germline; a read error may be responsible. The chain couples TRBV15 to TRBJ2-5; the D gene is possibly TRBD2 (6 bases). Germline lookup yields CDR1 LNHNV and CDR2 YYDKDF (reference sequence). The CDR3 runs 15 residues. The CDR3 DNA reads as TGTGCCACCAGCAGAGAAGGGACTCAAAGAGAGGCCCAGTACTTC. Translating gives CATSREGTQREAQYF.

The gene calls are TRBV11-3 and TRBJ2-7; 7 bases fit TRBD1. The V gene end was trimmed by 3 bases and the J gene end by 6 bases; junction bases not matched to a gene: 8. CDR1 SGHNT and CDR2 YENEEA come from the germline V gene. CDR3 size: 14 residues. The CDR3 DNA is TGTGCCAGCAGCTTCCTAGGGGGCTTGTCCGAGCAGTACGTC. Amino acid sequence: CASSFLGGLSEQYV.

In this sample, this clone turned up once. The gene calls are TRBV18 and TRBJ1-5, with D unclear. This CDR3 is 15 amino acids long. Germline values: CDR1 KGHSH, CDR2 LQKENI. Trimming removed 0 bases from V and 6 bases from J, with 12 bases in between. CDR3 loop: CASSPPGGYGQPQHF. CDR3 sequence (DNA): TGTGCCAGCTCACCACCGGGAGGGTATGGTCAGCCCCAGCATTTT.

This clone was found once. The CDR3: CASSLEGGWGFYEQYF. CDR3 nucleotide sequence: TGTGCCAGCAGCCTCGAGGGGGGGTGGGGGTTCTACGAGCAGTACTTC. The rearrangement uses TRBV7-8 and TRBJ2-7; the D gene is possibly TRBD2 (7 bases). V lost 5 bases and J 3 bases, leaving 20 bases between the germline ends. The CDR3 covers 16 residues. Germline V gives CDR1 SGHVS, CDR2 FQNEAQ.

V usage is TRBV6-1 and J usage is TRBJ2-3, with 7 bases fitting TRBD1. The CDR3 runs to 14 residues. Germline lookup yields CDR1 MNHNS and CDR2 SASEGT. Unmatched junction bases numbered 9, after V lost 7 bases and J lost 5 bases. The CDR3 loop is CASTKGAGGDTQYF. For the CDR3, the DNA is TGTGCCAGCACCAAGGGGGCAGGGGGAGATACGCAGTATTTT.

The CDR3 sequence is CASSQGPGQGGADTQYF. In DNA form, the CDR3 reads TGCGCCAGCAGCCAAGGGCCGGGACAGGGGGGGGCAGATACGCAGTATTTT. This rearrangement joins TRBV4-1 to TRBJ2-3; TRBD1 matches at 11 bases. CDR1 MGHRA and CDR2 YSYEKL come from the germline V gene. This CDR3 contains 17 residues. V was clipped by 1 base and J by 4 bases; unmatched bases: 7.

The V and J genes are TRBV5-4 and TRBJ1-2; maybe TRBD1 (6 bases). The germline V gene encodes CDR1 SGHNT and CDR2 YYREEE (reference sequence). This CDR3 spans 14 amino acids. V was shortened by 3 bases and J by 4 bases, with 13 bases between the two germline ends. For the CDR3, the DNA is TGTGCCAGCAGCTCCGTGGGGGGGCTCTATGGCTACACCTTC. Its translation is CASSSVGGLYGYTF. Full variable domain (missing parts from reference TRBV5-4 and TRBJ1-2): ETGVTQSPTHLIKTRGQQVTLRCSSQSGHNTVSWYQQALGQGPQFIFQYYREEENGRGNFPPRFSGLQFPNYSSELNVNALELDDSALYLCASSSVGGLYGYTFGSGTRLTVV.

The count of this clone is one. CDR3 in amino acids: CASTEGGSTDTQYF. In DNA form, the CDR3 reads TGTGCCAGCACGGAGGGCGGAAGCACAGATACGCAGTATTTT. The V call is TRBV6-6, the J call TRBJ2-3; a possible D gene is TRBD2 (6 bases). The V gene's germline CDR1 is MNHNY and CDR2 SVGAGI (reference sequence). This CDR3 has 14 amino acids. The V end lost 7 bases, the J end lost 0 bases, and 11 bases lay between the germline ends.

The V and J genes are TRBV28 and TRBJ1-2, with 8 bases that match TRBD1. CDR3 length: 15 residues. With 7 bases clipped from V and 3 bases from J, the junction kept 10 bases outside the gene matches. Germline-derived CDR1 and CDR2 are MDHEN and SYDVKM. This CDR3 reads CASNKYRGIDYGYTF. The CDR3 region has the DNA TGTGCCAGCAACAAATACAGGGGGATTGACTATGGCTACACCTTC.

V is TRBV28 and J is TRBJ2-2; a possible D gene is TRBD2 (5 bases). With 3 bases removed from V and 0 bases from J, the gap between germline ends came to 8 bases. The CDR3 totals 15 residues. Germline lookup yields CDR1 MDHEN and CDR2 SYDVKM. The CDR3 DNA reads TGTGCCAGCAGTTTCGGAGCGGCGAACACCGGGGAGCTGTTTTTT. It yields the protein CASSFGAANTGELFF.

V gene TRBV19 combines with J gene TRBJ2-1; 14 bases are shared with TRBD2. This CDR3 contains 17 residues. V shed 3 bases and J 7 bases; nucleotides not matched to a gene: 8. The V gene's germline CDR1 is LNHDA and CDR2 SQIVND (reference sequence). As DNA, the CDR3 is TGTGCCAGTAGTATCTCCCGGACTAGCGGGAGGTTAAATGAGCAGTTCTTC. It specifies CASSISRTSGRLNEQFF.

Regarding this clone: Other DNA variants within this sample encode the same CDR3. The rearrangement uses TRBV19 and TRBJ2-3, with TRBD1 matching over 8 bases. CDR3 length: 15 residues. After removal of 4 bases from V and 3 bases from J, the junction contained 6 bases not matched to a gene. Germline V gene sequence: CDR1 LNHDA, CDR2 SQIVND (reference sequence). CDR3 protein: CASSTRQGRTDTQYF. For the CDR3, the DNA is TGTGCCAGTAGTACAAGACAGGGGAGGACAGATACGCAGTATTTT.

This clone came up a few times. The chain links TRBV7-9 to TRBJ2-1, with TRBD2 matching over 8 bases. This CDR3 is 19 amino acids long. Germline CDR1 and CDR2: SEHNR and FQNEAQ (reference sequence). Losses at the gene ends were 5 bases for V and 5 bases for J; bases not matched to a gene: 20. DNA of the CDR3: TGTGCCAGCAGCATAAGTGCCGATACCACTAGCGGAGGGAACAATGAGCAGTTCTTC. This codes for CASSISADTTSGGNNEQFF.

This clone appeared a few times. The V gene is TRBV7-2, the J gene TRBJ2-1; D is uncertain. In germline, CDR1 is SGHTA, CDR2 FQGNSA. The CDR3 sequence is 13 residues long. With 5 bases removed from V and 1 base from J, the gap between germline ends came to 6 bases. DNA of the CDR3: TGTGCCAGCAGCCCCGTGTCCTACAATGAGCAGTTCTTC. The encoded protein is CASSPVSYNEQFF.

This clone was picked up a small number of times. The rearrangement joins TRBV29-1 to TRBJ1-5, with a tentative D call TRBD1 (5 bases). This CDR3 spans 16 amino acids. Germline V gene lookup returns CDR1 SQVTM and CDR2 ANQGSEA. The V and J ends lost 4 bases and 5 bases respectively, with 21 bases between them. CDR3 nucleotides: TGCAGCGTTGGAATTTGGGACTACGAAGGGGATCAGCCCCAGCATTTT. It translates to CSVGIWDYEGDQPQHF.